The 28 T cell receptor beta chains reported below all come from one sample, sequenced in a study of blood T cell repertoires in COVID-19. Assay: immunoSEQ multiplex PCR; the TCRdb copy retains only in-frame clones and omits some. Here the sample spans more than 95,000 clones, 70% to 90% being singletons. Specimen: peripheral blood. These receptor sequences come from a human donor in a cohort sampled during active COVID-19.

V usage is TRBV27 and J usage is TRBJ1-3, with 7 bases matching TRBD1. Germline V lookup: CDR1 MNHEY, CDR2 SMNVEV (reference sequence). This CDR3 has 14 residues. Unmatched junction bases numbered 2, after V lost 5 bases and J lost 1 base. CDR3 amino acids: CASSSRGSGNTIYF. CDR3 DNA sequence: TGTGCCAGCAGTAGCAGGGGGTCTGGAAACACCATATATTTT.

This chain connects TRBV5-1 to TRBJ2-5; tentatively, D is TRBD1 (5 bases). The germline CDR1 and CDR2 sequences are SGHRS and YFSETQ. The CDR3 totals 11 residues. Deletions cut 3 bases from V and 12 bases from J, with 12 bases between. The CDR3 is CASSWGSREYF. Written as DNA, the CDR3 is TGCGCCAGCAGCTGGGGCTCAAGGGAGTACTTC. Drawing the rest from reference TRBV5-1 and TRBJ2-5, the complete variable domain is KAGVTQTPRYLIKTRGQQVTLSCSPISGHRSVSWYQQTPGQGLQFLFEYFSETQRNKGNFPGRFSGRQFSNSRSEMNVSTLELGDSALYLCASSWGSREYFGPGTRLLVL.

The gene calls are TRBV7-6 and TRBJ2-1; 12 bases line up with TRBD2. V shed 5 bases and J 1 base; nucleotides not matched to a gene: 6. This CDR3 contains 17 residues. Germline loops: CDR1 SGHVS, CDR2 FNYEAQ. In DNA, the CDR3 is TGTGCCAGCAGCAAGACTAGCGGGGGAGTTTCCTACAATGAGCAGTTCTTC. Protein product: CASSKTSGGVSYNEQFF.

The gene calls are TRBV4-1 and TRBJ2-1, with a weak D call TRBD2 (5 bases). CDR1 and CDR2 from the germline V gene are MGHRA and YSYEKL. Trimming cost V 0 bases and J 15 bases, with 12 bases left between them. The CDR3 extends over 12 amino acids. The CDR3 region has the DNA TGCGCCAGCAGCCAAGATCTAGCCAGATTGTTCTTC. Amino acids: CASSQDLARLFF.

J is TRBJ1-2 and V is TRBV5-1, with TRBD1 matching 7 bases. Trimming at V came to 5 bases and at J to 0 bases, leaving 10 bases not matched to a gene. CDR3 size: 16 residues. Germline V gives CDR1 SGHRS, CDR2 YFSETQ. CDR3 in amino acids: CASSQSRGITNYGYTF. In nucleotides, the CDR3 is TGCGCCAGCAGTCAAAGCAGGGGGATTACTAACTATGGCTACACCTTC. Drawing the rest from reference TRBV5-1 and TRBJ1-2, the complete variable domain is KAGVTQTPRYLIKTRGQQVTLSCSPISGHRSVSWYQQTPGQGLQFLFEYFSETQRNKGNFPGRFSGRQFSNSRSEMNVSTLELGDSALYLCASSQSRGITNYGYTFGSGTRLTVV.

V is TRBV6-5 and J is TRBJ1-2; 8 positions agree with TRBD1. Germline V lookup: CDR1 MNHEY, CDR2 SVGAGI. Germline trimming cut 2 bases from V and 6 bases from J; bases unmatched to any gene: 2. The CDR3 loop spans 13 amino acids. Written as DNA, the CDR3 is TGTGCCAGCAGTTACCGACAGGGGCATGGCTACACCTTC. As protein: CASSYRQGHGYTF.

The CDR3 reads CASSATRNIQYF. The CDR3 region has the DNA TGTGCCAGCAGCGCCACTAGAAACATTCAGTACTTC. The V gene is TRBV12-3 or TRBV12-4, the J gene TRBJ2-4, with D possibly TRBD2 on 5 matching bases. V lost 6 bases to trimming and J lost 6 bases, with 9 bases between them. The CDR3 contains 12 residues.

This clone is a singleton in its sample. CDR3 nucleotides: TGTGCCAGCAGGGGGCCCCAAGAGACCCAGTACTTC. Its protein is CASRGPQETQYF. This sequence joins TRBV28 and TRBJ2-5; maybe TRBD1 (5 bases). Trimming left V 6 bases short and J 1 base short, with 6 bases between. CDR1 is MDHEN, CDR2 SYDVKM, per germline. The CDR3 runs 12 residues.

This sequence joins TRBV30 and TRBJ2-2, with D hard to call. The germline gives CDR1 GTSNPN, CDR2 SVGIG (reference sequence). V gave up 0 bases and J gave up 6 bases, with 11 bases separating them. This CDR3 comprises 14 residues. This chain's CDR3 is CAWSVLFNPGELFF. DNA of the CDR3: TGTGCCTGGAGTGTACTCTTTAACCCCGGGGAGCTGTTTTTT.

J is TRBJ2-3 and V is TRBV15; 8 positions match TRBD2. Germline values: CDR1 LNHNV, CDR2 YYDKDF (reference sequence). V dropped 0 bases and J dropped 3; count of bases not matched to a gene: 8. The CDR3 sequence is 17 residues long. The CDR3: CATSRDLAGGQTDTQYF. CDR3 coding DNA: TGTGCCACCAGCAGAGATCTTGCGGGGGGCCAGACAGATACGCAGTATTTT.

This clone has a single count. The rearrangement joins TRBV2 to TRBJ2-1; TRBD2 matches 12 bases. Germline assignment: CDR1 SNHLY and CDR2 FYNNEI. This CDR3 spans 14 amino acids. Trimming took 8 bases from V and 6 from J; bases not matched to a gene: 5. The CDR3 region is CASEWTSGVNEQFF. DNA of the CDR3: TGTGCCAGCGAATGGACTAGCGGGGTCAATGAGCAGTTCTTC.

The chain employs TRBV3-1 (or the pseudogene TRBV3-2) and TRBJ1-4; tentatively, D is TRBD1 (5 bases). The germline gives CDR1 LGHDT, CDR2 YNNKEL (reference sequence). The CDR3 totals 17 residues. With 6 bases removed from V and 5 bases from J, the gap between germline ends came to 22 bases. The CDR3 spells CASSTTDQFMANEKLFF. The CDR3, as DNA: TGTGCCAGCAGTACGACAGACCAATTCATGGCCAATGAAAAACTGTTTTTT.

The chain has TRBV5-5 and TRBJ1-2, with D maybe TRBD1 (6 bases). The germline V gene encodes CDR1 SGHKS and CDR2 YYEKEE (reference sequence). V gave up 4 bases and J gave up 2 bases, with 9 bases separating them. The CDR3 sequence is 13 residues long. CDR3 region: CASSPDRNYGYTF. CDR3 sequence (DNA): TGTGCCAGCAGCCCGGACAGAAACTATGGCTACACCTTC.

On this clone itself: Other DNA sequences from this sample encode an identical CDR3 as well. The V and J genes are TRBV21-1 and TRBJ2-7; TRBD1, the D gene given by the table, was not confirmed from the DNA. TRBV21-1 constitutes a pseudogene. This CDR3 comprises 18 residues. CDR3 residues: CASSKVLTVRVLSYEQYF. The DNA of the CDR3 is TGTGCCAGCAGCAAAGTCCTAACTGTCAGGGTCCTCTCCTACGAGCAGTACTTC.

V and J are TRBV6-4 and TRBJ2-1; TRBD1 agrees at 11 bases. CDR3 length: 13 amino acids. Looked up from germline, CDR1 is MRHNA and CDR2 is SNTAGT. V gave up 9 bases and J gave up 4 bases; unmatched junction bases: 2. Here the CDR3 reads CASGQGAYNEQFF. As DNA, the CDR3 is TGTGCCAGTGGACAGGGGGCGTACAATGAGCAGTTCTTC.

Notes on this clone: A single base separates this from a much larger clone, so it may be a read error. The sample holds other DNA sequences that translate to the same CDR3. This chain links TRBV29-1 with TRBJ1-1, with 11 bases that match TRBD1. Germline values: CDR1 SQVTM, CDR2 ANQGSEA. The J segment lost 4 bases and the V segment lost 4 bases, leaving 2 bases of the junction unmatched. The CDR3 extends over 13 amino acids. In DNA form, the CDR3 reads TGCAGCGTTGTTGGGACAGGGGGCACTGAAGCTTTCTTT. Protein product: CSVVGTGGTEAFF.

CDR3 loop: CASSLPGADTQYF. Written as DNA, the CDR3 is TGTGCCAGCAGCTTACCCGGGGCAGATACGCAGTATTTT. The chain has TRBV5-6 and TRBJ2-3; weak D call: TRBD2 (5 bases). The CDR3 is 13 residues long. CDR1 and CDR2 (germline): SGHDT, YYEEEE. The ends were cut back, 2 bases at V and 4 bases at J, with 8 bases in the middle.

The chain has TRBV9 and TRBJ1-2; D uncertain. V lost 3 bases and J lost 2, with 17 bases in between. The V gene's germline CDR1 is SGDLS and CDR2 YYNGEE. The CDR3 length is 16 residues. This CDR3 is CASSETSGERNYGYTF. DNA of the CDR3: TGTGCCAGCAGCGAGACCAGTGGAGAGCGCAACTATGGCTACACCTTC. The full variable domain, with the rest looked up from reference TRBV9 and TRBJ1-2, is DSGVTQTPKHLITATGQRVTLRCSPRSGDLSVYWYQQSLDQGLQFLIQYYNGEERAKGNILERFSAQQFPDLHSELNLSSLELGDSALYFCASSETSGERNYGYTFGSGTRLTVV.

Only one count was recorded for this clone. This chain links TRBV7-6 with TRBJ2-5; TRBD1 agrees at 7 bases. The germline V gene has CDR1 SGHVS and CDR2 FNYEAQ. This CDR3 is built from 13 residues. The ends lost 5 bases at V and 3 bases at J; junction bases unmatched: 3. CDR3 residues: CASSPTGKETQYF. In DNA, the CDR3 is TGTGCCAGCAGCCCGACAGGGAAAGAGACCCAGTACTTC.

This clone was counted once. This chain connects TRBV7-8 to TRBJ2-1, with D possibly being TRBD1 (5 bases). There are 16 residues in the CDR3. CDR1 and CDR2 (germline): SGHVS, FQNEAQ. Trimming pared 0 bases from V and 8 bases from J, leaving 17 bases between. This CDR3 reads CASSLADTASPHEQFF. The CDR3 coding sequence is TGTGCCAGCAGCTTAGCGGACACAGCCTCCCCCCATGAGCAGTTCTTC. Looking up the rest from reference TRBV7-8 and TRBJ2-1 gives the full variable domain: GAGVSQSPRYKVAKRGQDVALRCDPISGHVSLFWYQQALGQGPEFLTYFQNEAQLDKSGLPSDRFFAERPEGSVSTLKIQRTQQEDSAVYLCASSLADTASPHEQFFGPGTRLTVL.

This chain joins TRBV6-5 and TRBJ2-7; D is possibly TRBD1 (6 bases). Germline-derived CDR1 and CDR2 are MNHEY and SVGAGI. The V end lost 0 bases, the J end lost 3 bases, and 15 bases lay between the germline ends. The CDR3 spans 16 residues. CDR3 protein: CASSYSTGQNSYEQYF. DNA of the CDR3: TGTGCCAGCAGTTACTCGACAGGACAAAACAGCTACGAGCAGTACTTC.

CDR3 in DNA: TGCAGCGTTACAGGGGGCGGCTACACCTTC. Translating it yields CSVTGGGYTF. This sequence joins TRBV29-1 and TRBJ1-2; 9 nucleotides agree with TRBD1. Germline V lookup: CDR1 SQVTM, CDR2 ANQGSEA. This CDR3 has 10 residues. J lost 8 bases, V lost 5 bases, and 0 bases had no gene match.

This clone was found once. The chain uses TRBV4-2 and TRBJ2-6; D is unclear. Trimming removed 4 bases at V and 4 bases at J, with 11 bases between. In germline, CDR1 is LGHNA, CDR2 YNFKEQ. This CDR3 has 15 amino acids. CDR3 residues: CASSPEAVGANVLTF. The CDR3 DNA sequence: TGTGCCAGCAGCCCCGAAGCTGTGGGGGCCAACGTCCTGACTTTC.

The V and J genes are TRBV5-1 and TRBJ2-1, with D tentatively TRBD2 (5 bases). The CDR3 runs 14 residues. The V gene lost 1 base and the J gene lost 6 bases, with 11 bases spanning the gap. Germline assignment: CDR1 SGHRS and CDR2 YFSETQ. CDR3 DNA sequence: TGCGCCAGCAGCTTGCGAAGGGCGGGCAATGAGCAGTTCTTC. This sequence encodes CASSLRRAGNEQFF. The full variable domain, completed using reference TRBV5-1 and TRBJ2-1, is KAGVTQTPRYLIKTRGQQVTLSCSPISGHRSVSWYQQTPGQGLQFLFEYFSETQRNKGNFPGRFSGRQFSNSRSEMNVSTLELGDSALYLCASSLRRAGNEQFFGPGTRLTVL.

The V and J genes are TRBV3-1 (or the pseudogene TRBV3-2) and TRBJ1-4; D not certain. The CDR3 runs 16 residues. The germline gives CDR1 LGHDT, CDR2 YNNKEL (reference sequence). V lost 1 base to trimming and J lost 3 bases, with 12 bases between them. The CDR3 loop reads CASSQGAGKANEKLFF. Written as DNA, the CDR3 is TGTGCCAGCAGCCAAGGGGCGGGGAAGGCTAATGAAAAACTGTTTTTT.

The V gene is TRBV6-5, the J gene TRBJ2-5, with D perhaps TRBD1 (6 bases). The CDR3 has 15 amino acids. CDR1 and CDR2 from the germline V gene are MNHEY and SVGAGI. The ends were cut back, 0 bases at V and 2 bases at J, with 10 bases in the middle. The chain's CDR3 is CASSYSGHIQETQYF. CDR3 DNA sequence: TGTGCCAGCAGTTACTCGGGACATATACAAGAGACCCAGTACTTC.

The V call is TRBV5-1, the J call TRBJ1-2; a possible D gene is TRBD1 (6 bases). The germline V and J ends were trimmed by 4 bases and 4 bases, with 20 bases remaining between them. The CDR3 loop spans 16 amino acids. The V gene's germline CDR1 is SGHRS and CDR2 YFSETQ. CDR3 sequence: CASSLGGNRAPYGYTF. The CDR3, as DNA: TGCGCCAGCAGCCTGGGGGGGAACAGGGCTCCCTATGGCTACACCTTC.

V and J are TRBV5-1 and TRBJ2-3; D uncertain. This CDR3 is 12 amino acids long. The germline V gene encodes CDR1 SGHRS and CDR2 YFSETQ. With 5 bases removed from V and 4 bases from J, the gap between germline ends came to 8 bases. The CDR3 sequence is CASSSRADTQYF. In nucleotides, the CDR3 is TGCGCCAGCAGTTCCCGCGCAGATACGCAGTATTTT. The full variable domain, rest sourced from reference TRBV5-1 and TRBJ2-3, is KAGVTQTPRYLIKTRGQQVTLSCSPISGHRSVSWYQQTPGQGLQFLFEYFSETQRNKGNFPGRFSGRQFSNSRSEMNVSTLELGDSALYLCASSSRADTQYFGPGTRLTVL.